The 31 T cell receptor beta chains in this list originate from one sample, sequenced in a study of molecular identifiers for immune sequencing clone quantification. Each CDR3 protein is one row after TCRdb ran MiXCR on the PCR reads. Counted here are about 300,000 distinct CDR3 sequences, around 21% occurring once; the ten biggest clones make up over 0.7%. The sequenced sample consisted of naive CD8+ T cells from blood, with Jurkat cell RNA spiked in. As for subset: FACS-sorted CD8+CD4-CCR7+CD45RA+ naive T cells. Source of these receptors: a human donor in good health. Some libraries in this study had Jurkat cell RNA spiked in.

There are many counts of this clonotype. CDR3 loop: CSVVLLGVGQETQYF. CDR3 nucleotide sequence: TGCAGCGTTGTGCTCCTGGGGGTGGGACAAGAGACCCAGTACTTC. The chain uses TRBV29-1 and TRBJ2-5; the D call may be TRBD1 or TRBD2 (5 bases each). Germline CDR1 and CDR2: SQVTM and ANQGSEA. The germline V and J ends were trimmed by 4 bases and 2 bases, with 17 bases remaining between them. CDR3 size: 15 residues.

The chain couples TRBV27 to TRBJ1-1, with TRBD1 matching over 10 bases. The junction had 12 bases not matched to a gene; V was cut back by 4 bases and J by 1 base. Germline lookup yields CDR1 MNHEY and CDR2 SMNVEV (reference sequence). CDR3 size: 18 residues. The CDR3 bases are TGTGCCAGCAGTTCCTTCCCCCAGGGACAGGGGCCGAACACTGAAGCTTTCTTT. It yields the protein CASSSFPQGQGPNTEAFF.

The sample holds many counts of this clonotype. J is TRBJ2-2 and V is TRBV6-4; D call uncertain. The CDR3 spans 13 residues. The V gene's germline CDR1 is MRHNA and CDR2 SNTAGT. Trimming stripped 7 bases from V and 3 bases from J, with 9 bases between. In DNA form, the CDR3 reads TGTGCCAGCACTCAGAAGGACACCGGGGAGCTGTTTTTT. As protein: CASTQKDTGELFF.

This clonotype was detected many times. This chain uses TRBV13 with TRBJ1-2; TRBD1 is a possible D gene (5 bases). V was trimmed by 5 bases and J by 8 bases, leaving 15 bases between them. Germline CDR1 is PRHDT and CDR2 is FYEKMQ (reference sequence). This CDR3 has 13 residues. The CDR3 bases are TGTGCCAGCAGCATCCAGGGAGCAGGAGGCTACACCTTC. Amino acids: CASSIQGAGGYTF.

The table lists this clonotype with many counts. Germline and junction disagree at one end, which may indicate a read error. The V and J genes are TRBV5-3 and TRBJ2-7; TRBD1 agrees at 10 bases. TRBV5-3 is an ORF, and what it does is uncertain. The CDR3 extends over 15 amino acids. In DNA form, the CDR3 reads TGTGCCAGCAGCTGGGGGACAGGGGTCTCCTACGAGCAGTACTTC. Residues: CASSWGTGVSYEQYF.

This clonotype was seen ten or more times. The CDR3 here is CASSLVLLTPYEQYF. The CDR3 bases are TGTGCCAGCAGCTTGGTACTTCTTACGCCCTACGAGCAGTACTTC. The chain combines TRBV5-5 with TRBJ2-7, with D uncertain. Deletions cut 0 bases from V and 2 bases from J, with 12 bases between. Germline CDR1 and CDR2: SGHKS and YYEKEE (reference sequence). The CDR3 runs to 15 residues.

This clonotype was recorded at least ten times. The CDR3 nucleotides read TGTGCCAGCAGTTACTCCGGGACAGGGGTGACCGAGCAGTACTTC. This sequence encodes CASSYSGTGVTEQYF. The J gene is TRBJ2-7, the V gene TRBV6-5; 10 bases line up with TRBD1. V lost 0 bases, J lost 6 bases, and 5 bases stayed unmatched. Looked up from germline, CDR1 is MNHEY and CDR2 is SVGAGI. CDR3 length equals 15 residues.

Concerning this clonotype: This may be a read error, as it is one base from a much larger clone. CDR3 in DNA: TGTGCCAGCAGCTTAGCGCTTCGGGGGGTTTATACTGAAGCTTTCTTT. Protein sequence: CASSLALRGVYTEAFF. This sequence joins TRBV7-9 and TRBJ1-1, with TRBD1 as a possible D gene (5 bases). This CDR3 has 16 residues. The germline gives CDR1 SEHNR, CDR2 FQNEAQ (reference sequence). Trimming stripped 0 bases from V and 5 bases from J, with 16 bases between.

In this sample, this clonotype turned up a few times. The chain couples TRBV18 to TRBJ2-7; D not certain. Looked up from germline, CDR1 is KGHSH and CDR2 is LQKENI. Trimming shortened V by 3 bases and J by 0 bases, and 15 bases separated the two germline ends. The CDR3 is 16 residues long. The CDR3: CASSPKQGSYSYEQYF. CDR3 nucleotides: TGTGCCAGCTCACCGAAGCAAGGGTCCTACTCCTACGAGCAGTACTTC.

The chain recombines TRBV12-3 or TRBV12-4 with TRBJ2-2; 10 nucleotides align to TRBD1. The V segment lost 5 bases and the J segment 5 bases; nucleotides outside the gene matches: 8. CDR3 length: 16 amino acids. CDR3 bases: TGTGCCAGCAGTCCCGGGACAGGGGATGCAACCGGGGAGCTGTTTTTT. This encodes CASSPGTGDATGELFF.

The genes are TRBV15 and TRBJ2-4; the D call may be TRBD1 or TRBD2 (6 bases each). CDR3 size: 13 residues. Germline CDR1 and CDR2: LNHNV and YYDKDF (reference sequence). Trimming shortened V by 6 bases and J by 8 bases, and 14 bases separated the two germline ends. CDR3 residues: CATRSSGADIQYF. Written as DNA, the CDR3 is TGTGCCACCAGATCTTCGGGGGCGGACATTCAGTACTTC.

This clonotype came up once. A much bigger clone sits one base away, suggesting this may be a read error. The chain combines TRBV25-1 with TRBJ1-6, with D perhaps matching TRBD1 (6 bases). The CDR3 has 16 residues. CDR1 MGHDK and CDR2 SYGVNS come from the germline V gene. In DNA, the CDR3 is TGTGCCTGCAGTGGCAGGGGCAGCTCCTATAATTCACCCCTCCACTTT. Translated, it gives CACSGRGSSYNSPLHF.

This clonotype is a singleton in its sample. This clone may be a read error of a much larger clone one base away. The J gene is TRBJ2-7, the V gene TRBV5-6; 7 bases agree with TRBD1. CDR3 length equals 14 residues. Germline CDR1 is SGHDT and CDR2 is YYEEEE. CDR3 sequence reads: CVSSTRDRHYEQYF. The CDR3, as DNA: TGTGTCAGCAGCACCCGGGACAGACATTACGAGCAGTACTTC.

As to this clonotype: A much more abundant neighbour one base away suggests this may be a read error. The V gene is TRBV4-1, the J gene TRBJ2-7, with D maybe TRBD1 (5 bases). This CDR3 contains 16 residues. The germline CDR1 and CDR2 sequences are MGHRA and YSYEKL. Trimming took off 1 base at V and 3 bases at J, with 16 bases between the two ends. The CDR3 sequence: CASSQVSAGLGYEQYF. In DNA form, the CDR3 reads TGCGCCAGCAGCCAAGTGTCGGCAGGGCTGGGCTACGAGCAGTACTTC.

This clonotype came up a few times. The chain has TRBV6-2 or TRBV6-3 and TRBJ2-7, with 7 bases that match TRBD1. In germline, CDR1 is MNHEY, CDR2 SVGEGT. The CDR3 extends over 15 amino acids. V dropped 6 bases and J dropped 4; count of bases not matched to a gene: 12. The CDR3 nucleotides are TGTGCCAGCAGGTCTCTTCGACAGGGTTTGTACGAGCAGTACTTC. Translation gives CASRSLRQGLYEQYF.

The CDR3 nucleotides are TGTGCCAGCAGCTGGGCCCCAGCTAGCGGGAACTACAATGAGCAGTTCTTC. Protein product: CASSWAPASGNYNEQFF. This rearrangement joins TRBV7-9 to TRBJ2-1, with 9 bases that match TRBD2. This CDR3 contains 17 residues. In germline, CDR1 is SEHNR, CDR2 FQNEAQ (reference sequence). V lost 4 bases to trimming and J lost 3 bases; unmatched junction nucleotides: 10.

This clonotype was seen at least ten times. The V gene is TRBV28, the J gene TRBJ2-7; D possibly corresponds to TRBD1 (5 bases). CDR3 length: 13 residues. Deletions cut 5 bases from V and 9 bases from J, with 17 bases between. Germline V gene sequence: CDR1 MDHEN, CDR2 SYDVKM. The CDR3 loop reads CASSIPAGFGQYF. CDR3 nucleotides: TGTGCCAGCAGTATCCCCGCAGGGTTCGGGCAGTACTTC.

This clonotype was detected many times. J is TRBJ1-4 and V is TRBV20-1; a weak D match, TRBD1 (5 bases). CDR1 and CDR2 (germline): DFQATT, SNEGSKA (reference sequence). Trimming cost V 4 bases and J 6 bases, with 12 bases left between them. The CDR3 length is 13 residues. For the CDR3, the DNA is TGCAGTGCTAACGACAGAGCCCATGAAAAACTGTTTTTT. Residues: CSANDRAHEKLFF.

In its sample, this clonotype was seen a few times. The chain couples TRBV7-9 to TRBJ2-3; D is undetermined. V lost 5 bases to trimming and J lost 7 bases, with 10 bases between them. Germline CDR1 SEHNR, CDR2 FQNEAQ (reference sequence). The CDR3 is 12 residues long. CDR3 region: CASSPPRYTQYF. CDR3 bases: TGTGCCAGCAGCCCCCCTCGTTATACGCAGTATTTT.

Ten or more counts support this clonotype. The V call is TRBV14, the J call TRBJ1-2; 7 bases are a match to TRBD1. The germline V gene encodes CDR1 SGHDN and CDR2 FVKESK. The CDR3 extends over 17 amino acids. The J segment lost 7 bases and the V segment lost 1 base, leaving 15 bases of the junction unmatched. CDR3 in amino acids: CASSQASSVRGDRGYTF. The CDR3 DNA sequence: TGTGCCAGCAGCCAAGCGTCTTCCGTCAGGGGGGATCGTGGCTACACCTTC.

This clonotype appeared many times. Here the CDR3 reads CASSQDRWNSYGYTF. CDR3 DNA: TGCGCCAGCAGCCAAGATAGATGGAATAGCTATGGCTACACCTTC. V and J are TRBV4-3 and TRBJ1-2; the D is unclear. Germline V CDR1 and CDR2: LGHNA, YSLEER. V gave up 0 bases and J gave up 4 bases, with 12 bases separating them. CDR3 size: 15 residues.

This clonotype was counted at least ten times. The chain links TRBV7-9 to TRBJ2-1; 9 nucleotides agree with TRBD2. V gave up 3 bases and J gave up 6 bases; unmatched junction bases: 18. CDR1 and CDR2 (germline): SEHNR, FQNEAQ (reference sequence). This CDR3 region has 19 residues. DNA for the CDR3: TGTGCCAGCAGCTTCGGCGGGAGGGCCTCTAGACGTTTCGGCAATGAGCAGTTCTTC. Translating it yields CASSFGGRASRRFGNEQFF.

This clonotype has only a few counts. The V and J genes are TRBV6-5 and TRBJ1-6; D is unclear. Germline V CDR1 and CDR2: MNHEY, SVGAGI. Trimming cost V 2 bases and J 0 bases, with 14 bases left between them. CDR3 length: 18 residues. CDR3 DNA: TGTGCCAGCAGTTACACCCCCCAGGACCTCTCCTATAATTCACCCCTCCACTTT. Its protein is CASSYTPQDLSYNSPLHF.

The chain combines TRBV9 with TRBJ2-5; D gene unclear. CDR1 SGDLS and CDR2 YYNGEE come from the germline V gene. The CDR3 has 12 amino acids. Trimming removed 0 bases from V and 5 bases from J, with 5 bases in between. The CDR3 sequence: CASSVESETQYF. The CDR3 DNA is TGTGCCAGCAGCGTAGAATCTGAGACCCAGTACTTC.

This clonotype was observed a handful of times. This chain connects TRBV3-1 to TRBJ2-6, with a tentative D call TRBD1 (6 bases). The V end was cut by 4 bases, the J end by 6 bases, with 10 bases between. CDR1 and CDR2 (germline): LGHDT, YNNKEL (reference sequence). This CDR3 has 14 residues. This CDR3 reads CASSRDTQANVLTF. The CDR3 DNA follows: TGTGCCAGCAGCCGGGACACCCAGGCCAACGTCCTGACTTTC.

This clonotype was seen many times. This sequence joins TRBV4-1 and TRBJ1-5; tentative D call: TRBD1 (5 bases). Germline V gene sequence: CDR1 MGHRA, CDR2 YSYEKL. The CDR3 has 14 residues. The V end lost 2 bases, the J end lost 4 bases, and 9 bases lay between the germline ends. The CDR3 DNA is TGCGCCAGCAGCCAACAGGGAGGTAATCAGCCCCAGCATTTT. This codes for CASSQQGGNQPQHF.

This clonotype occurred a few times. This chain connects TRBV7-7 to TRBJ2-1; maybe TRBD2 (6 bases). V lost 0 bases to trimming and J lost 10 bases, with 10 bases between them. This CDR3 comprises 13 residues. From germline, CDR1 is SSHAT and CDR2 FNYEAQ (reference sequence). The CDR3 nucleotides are TGTGCCAGCAGCTTAGCGCCGGACTACGAGCAGTTCTTC. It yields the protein CASSLAPDYEQFF.

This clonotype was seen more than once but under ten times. In DNA, the CDR3 is TGTGCCAGCAGTCTTGGGACAAGCGGGGTCTACGAGCAGTACTTC. Its translation: CASSLGTSGVYEQYF. The chain uses TRBV28 and TRBJ2-7; tentative D call: TRBD2 (7 bases). The CDR3 contains 15 residues. With 5 bases removed from V and 3 bases from J, the gap between germline ends came to 17 bases. CDR1 MDHEN and CDR2 SYDVKM come from the germline V gene.

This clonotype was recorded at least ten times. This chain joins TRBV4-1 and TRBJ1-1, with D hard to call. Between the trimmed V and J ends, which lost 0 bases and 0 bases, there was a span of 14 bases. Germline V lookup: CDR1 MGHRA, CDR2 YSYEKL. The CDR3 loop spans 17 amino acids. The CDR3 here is CASSQDWADAMNTEAFF. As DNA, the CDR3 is TGCGCCAGCAGCCAAGATTGGGCAGATGCTATGAACACTGAAGCTTTCTTT.

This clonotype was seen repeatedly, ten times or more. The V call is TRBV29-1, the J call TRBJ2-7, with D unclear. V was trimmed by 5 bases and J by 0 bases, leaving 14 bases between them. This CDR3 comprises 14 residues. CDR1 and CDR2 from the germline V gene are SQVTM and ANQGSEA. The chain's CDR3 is CSVHTGAGSYEQYF. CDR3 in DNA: TGCAGCGTTCATACCGGTGCCGGCTCCTACGAGCAGTACTTC.

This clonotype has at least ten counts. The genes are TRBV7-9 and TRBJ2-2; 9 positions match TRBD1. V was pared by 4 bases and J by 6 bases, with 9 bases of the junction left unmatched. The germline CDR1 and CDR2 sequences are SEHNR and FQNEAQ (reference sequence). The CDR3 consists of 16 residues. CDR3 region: CASSSGTGMVAGELFF. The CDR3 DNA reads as TGTGCCAGCAGCTCGGGGACAGGGATGGTCGCCGGGGAGCTGTTTTTT.